These 13 T cell receptor beta chains share one sample of origin, sequenced in a study of T-cell memory formation after mild COVID-19. TCRdb independently ran MiXCR on the 5' RACE reads; one entry per CDR3 protein. The data hold 250,000 to 300,000 distinct CDR3 sequences, with roughly 17% observed a single time. Sequenced: PBMCs or a T cell subset sorted from them (not recorded which). Receptors were obtained from a man aged 18 to 30 who had mild COVID-19 (a few samples of this study predate the infection). Cell type and time point are not known.

The chain employs TRBV21-1 and TRBJ1-4; TRBD1 is the table's D call and was not checked against the DNA. TRBV21-1 is assigned pseudogene status. The CDR3 is 14 amino acids. The CDR3 spells CASSKTGTGEKLFF. For the CDR3, the DNA is TGTGCCAGCAGCAAGACAGGGACAGGGGAAAAACTGTTTTTT.

In its sample, this clonotype was seen a few times. The chain is built from TRBV4-3 and TRBJ1-4; D call uncertain. Germline loops: CDR1 LGHNA, CDR2 YSLEER. Trimming removed 1 base from V and 8 bases from J, with 11 bases in between. The CDR3 is made up of 14 amino acids. The CDR3 sequence is CASSQGFVLEKLFF. Here the CDR3 DNA reads TGCGCCAGCAGCCAAGGTTTCGTTCTAGAAAAACTGTTTTTT.

In this sample, this clonotype turned up a few times. The chain employs TRBV28 and TRBJ2-7; 7 bases map to TRBD2. CDR1 is MDHEN and CDR2 is SYDVKM in the germline V gene. J gave up 1 base and V 2 bases, and 5 bases lay outside the gene matches. This CDR3 has 15 residues. CDR3 DNA sequence: TGTGCCAGCAGTTTAGGGGGGGGTGTGTCCTACGAGCAGTACGTC. Protein sequence: CASSLGGGVSYEQYV.

The sample holds a few counts of this clonotype. CDR3 DNA: TGTGCCAGCAGCGATGGACAGGGGGTAACCGGGGAGCTGTTTTTT. It encodes CASSDGQGVTGELFF. The rearrangement uses TRBV9 and TRBJ2-2, with 10 bases aligning to TRBD1. With V trimmed by 3 bases and J by 5 bases, 4 bases remained unmatched. The CDR3 sequence is 15 residues long. From germline, CDR1 is SGDLS and CDR2 YYNGEE.

V gene TRBV29-1 combines with J gene TRBJ2-7; 7 bases fit TRBD2. Per germline, CDR1 SQVTM and CDR2 ANQGSEA. The CDR3 has 13 residues. J was trimmed by 5 bases and V by 4 bases; bases with no gene match: 8. The CDR3 sequence: CSVVGGISDEQYF. The CDR3 DNA is TGCAGCGTTGTGGGGGGGATCTCTGACGAGCAGTACTTC.

V usage is TRBV12-3 or TRBV12-4 and J usage is TRBJ2-1; D is perhaps TRBD2 (5 bases). CDR3 length equals 15 residues. V gave up 0 bases and J gave up 3 bases, with 9 bases separating them. This CDR3 reads CASSLAGSNYNEQFF. The CDR3 nucleotides read TGTGCCAGCAGTTTAGCAGGGAGTAACTACAATGAGCAGTTCTTC.

This clonotype was picked up a small number of times. The chain combines TRBV24-1 with TRBJ2-3, with a weak D call TRBD1 (5 bases). Trimming shortened V by 4 bases and J by 2 bases, and 6 bases separated the two germline ends. The CDR3 length is 13 residues. CDR1 and CDR2 (germline): KGHDR, SFDVKD. The CDR3 nucleotides read TGTGCCACCAGTGAAGGGGACACAGATACGCAGTATTTT. Protein: CATSEGDTDTQYF.

V gene TRBV25-1 combines with J gene TRBJ1-1; D is unclear. V lost 0 bases and J lost 4, with 6 bases in between. The CDR3 runs to 13 residues. Germline V gene data show CDR1 as MGHDK and CDR2 as SYGVNS. The CDR3 nucleotides are TGTGCCAGCAGTGAATATCTTGGCACTGAAGCTTTCTTT. Protein product: CASSEYLGTEAFF.

This clonotype was counted only a few times. This chain links TRBV7-9 with TRBJ2-5; D unclear. Trimming left V 1 base short and J 2 bases short, with 11 bases between. The V gene's germline CDR1 is SEHNR and CDR2 FQNEAQ (reference sequence). This CDR3 has 15 residues. CDR3 bases: TGTGCCAGCAGCTTAGTGCTAAACTCTCAAGAGACCCAGTACTTC. It encodes CASSLVLNSQETQYF.

This clonotype was recorded a few times. This chain links TRBV5-1 with TRBJ2-3; TRBD1 agrees at 7 bases. The CDR3 is made up of 14 amino acids. The ends lost 7 bases at V and 4 bases at J; junction bases unmatched: 9. The germline V gene encodes CDR1 SGHRS and CDR2 YFSETQ. CDR3 sequence (DNA): TGCGCCAGCGGCCAACAGGGGTCTGCAGATACGCAGTATTTT. This translates into CASGQQGSADTQYF.

V and J are TRBV20-1 and TRBJ2-1, with D maybe TRBD2 (6 bases). Germline V gives CDR1 DFQATT, CDR2 SNEGSKA (reference sequence). The CDR3 sequence is 15 residues long. V was pared by 5 bases and J by 5 bases, with 19 bases between. The CDR3 coding sequence is TGCAGTGCTTCGATTCTAGCGAGGTCCCACAATGAGCAGTTCTTC. It specifies CSASILARSHNEQFF.

The rearrangement uses TRBV5-1 and TRBJ2-7; TRBD2 is a possible D gene (6 bases). V was cut by 4 bases and J by 7 bases, with 12 bases left in between. The CDR3 runs 12 residues. Germline lookup yields CDR1 SGHRS and CDR2 YFSETQ. CDR3 in amino acids: CASSLHAGEQYF. CDR3 bases: TGCGCCAGCAGCCTCCACGCGGGGGAGCAGTACTTC.

V is TRBV9 and J is TRBJ2-3; TRBD2 agrees at 11 bases. The germline gives CDR1 SGDLS, CDR2 YYNGEE. The CDR3 length is 16 residues. Germline trimming cut 3 bases from V and 5 bases from J; bases unmatched to any gene: 8. In nucleotides, the CDR3 is TGTGCCAGCAGCGCTCCGCTAGCGGGGGGCCGAGATACGCAGTATTTT. Protein sequence: CASSAPLAGGRDTQYF.